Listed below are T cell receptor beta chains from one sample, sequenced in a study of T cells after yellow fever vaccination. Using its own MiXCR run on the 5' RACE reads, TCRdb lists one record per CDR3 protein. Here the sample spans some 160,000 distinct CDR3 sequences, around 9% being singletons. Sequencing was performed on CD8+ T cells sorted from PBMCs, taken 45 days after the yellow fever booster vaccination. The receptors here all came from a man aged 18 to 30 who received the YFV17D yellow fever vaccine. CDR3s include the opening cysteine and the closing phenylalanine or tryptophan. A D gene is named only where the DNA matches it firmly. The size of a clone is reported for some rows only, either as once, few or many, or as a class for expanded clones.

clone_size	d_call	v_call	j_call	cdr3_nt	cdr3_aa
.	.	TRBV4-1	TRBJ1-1	TGCGCCAGCACCCAGACGGGGGGGACTGAAGCTTTCTTT	CASTQTGGTEAFF
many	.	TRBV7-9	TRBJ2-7	TGTGCCAGCAGCCCCCGGACGGGGTACGAGCAGTACTTC	CASSPRTGYEQYF
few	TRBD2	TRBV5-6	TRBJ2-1	TGTGCCAGCAGCGGCGGGGGGAGCTCCTACAATGAGCAGTTCTTC	CASSGGGSSYNEQFF
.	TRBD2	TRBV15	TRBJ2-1	TGTGCCACCAGCAGTATAGCGGGGACGTACAATGAGCAGTTCTTC	CATSSIAGTYNEQFF
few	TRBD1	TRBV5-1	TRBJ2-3	TGCGCCAGCAGAACAATGGCAGGGGGTACAGATACGCAGTATTTT	CASRTMAGGTDTQYF
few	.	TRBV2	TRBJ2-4	TGTGCCAGCATGGGTCGAGGCGCAATGTCCGACATTCAGTACTTC	CASMGRGAMSDIQYF
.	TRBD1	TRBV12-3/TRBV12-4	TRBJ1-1	TGTGCCAGCAGAAACTACGGGACAGGACAGACCACTGAAGCTTTCTTT	CASRNYGTGQTTEAFF
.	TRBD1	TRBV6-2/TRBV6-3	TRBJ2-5	TGTGCCAGCAGCCTACAGGGGGCGCCCCAAGAGACCCAGTACTTC	CASSLQGAPQETQYF
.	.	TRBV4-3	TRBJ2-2	TGCGCCAGCAGCCGCGCCCGTGGGACCGGGGAGCTGTTTTTT	CASSRARGTGELFF
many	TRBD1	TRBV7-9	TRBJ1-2	TGTGCCAGCAGCCTCCTATCAGGGGGGACTAACTATGGCTACACCTTC	CASSLLSGGTNYGYTF
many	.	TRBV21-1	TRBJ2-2	TGTGCCAGCAGCAAAGCGCTAGCGGGGAACACCGGGGAGCTGTTTTTT	CASSKALAGNTGELFF
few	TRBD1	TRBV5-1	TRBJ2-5	TGCGCCAGCACCAATTACCATGACGGGGACAGGGAAGAGACCCAGTACTTC	CASTNYHDGDREETQYF
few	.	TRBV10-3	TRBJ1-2	TGTGCCTCGACGCGGGACGAAGATTTTGGCTACACCTTC	CASTRDEDFGYTF
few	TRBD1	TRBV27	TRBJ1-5	TGTGCCAGCACCTCAGGGGGGGTTGGACAGCCCCAGCATTTT	CASTSGGVGQPQHF
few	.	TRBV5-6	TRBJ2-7	TGTGCCAGCAGCGCGACAGTAGACTACGAGCAGTACTTC	CASSATVDYEQYF
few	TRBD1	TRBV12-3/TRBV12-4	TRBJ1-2	TGTGCCAGTTCCGGGACAGGGGGCTCTGGCTACACCTTC	CASSGTGGSGYTF
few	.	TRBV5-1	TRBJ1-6	TGCGCCAGCAGCTTAACAGGGCGAGGTTCACCCCTCCACTTT	CASSLTGRGSPLHF
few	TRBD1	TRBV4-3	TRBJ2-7	TGCGCCAGCAGCCATCCGGGACAGGGGACCTACGAGCAGTACTTC	CASSHPGQGTYEQYF
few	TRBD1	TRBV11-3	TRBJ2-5	TGTGCCAGCAGCCGACGGACAGGACGCCAGGAGACCCAGTACTTC	CASSRRTGRQETQYF
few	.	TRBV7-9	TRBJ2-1	TGTGCCAGCAGCCCCCCTCTTTGGGGCTTCGACTCCTACAATGAGCAGTTCTTC	CASSPPLWGFDSYNEQFF
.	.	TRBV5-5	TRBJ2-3	TGTGCCAGCAGCCTTACTCCTAGGAGCACAGATACGCAGTATTTT	CASSLTPRSTDTQYF
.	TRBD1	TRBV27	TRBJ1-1	TGTGCCAGCAGTTCTCGACAGGGGGTGGCGAACACTGAAGCTTTCTTT	CASSSRQGVANTEAFF
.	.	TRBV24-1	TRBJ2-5	TGTGCCACCAGTGAATGGGTAGGAAACCTAGAAGAGACCCAGTACTTC	CATSEWVGNLEETQYF
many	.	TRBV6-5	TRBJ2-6	TGTGCCAGCAGTTACAGGGGAACTGGGGCCAACGTCCTGACTTTC	CASSYRGTGANVLTF
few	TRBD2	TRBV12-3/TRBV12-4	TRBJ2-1	TGTGCCAGCAGGGCCGGGACTAGCGGGGGCCCCTCCTACAATGAGCAGTTCTTC	CASRAGTSGGPSYNEQFF
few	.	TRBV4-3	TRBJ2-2	TGCGCCAGCAGCCAAGATGGGCAAGTTGGGCCCACCGGGGAGCTGTTTTTT	CASSQDGQVGPTGELFF
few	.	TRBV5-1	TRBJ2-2	TGCGCCAGCAGCTCTATAACTCGACAGGCCCACACCGGGGAGCTGTTTTTT	CASSSITRQAHTGELFF
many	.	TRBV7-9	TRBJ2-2	TGTGCCAGCTCCAGGGGCACCGGGGAGCTGTTTTTT	CASSRGTGELFF
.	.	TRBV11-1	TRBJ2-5	TGTGCCAGCACCCTAGGGGGTGTCGGGGGAAGGCAAGAGACCCAGTACTTC	CASTLGGVGGRQETQYF
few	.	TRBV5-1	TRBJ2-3	TGCGCCAGCACGCCACGTGGAGATACGCAGTATTTT	CASTPRGDTQYF
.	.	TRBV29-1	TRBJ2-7	TGCAGCGTTCATACAGGTAATCGCGAGCAGTACTTC	CSVHTGNREQYF
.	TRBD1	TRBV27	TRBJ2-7	TGTGCCAGCAGTTTATCGGGGACAGGGTCCTACGAGCAGTACTTC	CASSLSGTGSYEQYF
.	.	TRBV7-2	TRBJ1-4	TGTGCCAGCAGCTATGCAGGGCCTAATGAAAAACTGTTTTTT	CASSYAGPNEKLFF
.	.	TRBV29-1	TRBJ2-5	TGCAGCGTTGGGTCCCGGACCCAGTACTTC	CSVGSRTQYF
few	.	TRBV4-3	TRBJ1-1	TGCGCCAGCAGCCAAGATAGGTACGGGAACACTGAAGCTTTCTTT	CASSQDRYGNTEAFF
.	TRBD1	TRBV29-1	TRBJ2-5	TGCAGCGTTGAAGAGATAGGGACAGAAGAAGAGACCCAGTACTTC	CSVEEIGTEEETQYF
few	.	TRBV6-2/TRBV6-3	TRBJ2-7	TGTGCCAGCAGTTATTGGCAGGACGAGCAGTACTTC	CASSYWQDEQYF
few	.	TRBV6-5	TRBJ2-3	TGTGCCAGCAGTTCCGTACGGTACAGCACAGATACGCAGTATTTT	CASSSVRYSTDTQYF
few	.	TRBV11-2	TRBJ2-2	TGTGCCAGCAGCCTAGGGACTTTTGTCGCGACCGGGGAGCTGTTTTTT	CASSLGTFVATGELFF
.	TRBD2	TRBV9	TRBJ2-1	TGTGCCAGCAGCCCCACCTTCCGCGGGGGGGCGGTTGAGCAGTTCTTC	CASSPTFRGGAVEQFF
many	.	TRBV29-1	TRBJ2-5	TGCAGCGTTGTTCCAGGGGCCAGGTACCAAGAGACCCAGTACTTC	CSVVPGARYQETQYF
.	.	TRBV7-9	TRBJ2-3	TGTGCCAGCAGCTTAGGGTCGGAGGCGGCAGATACGCAGTATTTT	CASSLGSEAADTQYF
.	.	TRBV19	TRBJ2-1	TGTGCCAGTAGTTTTAAGGGTGGGTCCAATGAGCAGTTCTTC	CASSFKGGSNEQFF
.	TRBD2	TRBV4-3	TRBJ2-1	TGCGCCAGCAGCCAAGAGGACGCGGGACTAGCGGATAGCTCCTACAATGAGCAGTTCTTC	CASSQEDAGLADSSYNEQFF
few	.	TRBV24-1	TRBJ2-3	TGTGCCACCAGTGATTTGCAGCATCCTGGAGATACGCAGTATTTT	CATSDLQHPGDTQYF
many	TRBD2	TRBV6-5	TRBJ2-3	TGTGCCAGCAGTTACTCTTATGGCGGGGGGAGCACAGATACGCAGTATTTT	CASSYSYGGGSTDTQYF
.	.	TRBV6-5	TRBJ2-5	TGTGCCAGCAGTTACTCTGGGGGGCTAGGAGAGACCCAGTACTTC	CASSYSGGLGETQYF
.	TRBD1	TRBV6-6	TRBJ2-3	TGTGCCAGCAGGTACGAGACAGGGGCGGATTGGAGCACAGATACGCAGTATTTT	CASRYETGADWSTDTQYF
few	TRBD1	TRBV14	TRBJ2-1	TGTGCCAGCAGCCAGACCGGGACAGACAACAATGAGCAGTTCTTC	CASSQTGTDNNEQFF
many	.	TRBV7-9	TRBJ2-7	TGTGCCAGCAGCTTCCTCTATGGCCAACACCGTGACGAGCAGTACTTC	CASSFLYGQHRDEQYF
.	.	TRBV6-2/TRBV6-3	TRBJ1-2	TGTGCCAGCAGCTTGTCCACGGTCTATAGCTACACCTTC	CASSLSTVYSYTF
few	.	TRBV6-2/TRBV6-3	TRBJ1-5	TGTGCCAGCAGCCGGGGGCAGGGTCTAAATCAGCCCCAGCATTTT	CASSRGQGLNQPQHF
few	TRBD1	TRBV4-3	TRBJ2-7	TGCGCCAGCAGCCAAGATCGGGGGACAGGGGAGGGCGAGCAGTACTTC	CASSQDRGTGEGEQYF
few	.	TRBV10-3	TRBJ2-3	TGTGCCATCAGTGAGTCGTCAGGGGGGGGTTTCAACACAGATACGCAGTATTTT	CAISESSGGGFNTDTQYF
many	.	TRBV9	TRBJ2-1	TGTGCCAGCAGCCCCGGTGGGGCCCCCTACAATGAGCAGTTCTTC	CASSPGGAPYNEQFF
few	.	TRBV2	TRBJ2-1	TGTGCCAGCAGGGCGCCTATTATCTCCTACAATGAGCAGTTCTTC	CASRAPIISYNEQFF